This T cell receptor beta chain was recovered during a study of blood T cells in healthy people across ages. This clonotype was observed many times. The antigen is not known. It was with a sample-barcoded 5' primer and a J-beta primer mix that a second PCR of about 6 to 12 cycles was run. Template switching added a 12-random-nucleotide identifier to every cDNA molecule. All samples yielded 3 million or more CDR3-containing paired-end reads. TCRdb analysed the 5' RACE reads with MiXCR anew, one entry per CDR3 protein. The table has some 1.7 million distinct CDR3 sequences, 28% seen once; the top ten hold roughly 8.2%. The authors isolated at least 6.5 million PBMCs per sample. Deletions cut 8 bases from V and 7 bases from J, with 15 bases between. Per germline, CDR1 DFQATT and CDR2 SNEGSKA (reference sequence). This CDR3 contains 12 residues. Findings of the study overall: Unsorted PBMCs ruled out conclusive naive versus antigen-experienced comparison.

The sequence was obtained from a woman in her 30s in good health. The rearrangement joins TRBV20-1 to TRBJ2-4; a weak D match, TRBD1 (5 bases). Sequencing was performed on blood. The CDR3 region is CSIDSRSNIQYF. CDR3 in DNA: TGCAGTATAGACAGCAGGTCGAACATTCAGTACTTC.